The TCR beta chain described here comes from a study of T cells in Graves' hyperthyroidism and ophthalmopathy. Trimming pared 1 base from V and 3 bases from J, leaving 12 bases between. The length of the CDR3 is 16 residues. Germline-derived CDR1 and CDR2 are MGHDK and SYGVNS. RNA transcripts were the template for amplifying TCR beta CDR3 regions. HTBI primers drove first-round RT-PCR of the TCR CDR3. TCRdb re-called the multiplex PCR reads through MiXCR, storing one row per CDR3 protein. The data contain approximately 610,000 distinct CDR3 sequences, 16% of them singletons. No progression to ophthalmopathy during 18 months of follow-up defined stable disease. Uncontrolled infection, other autoimmune disease, pregnancy and lactation each barred patients from inclusion. Used for diagnoses were clinical symptoms, serum thyroxine and TRAb, thyroid ultrasound and orbital computed tomography.

The sequenced material came from blood. This chain connects TRBV25-1 to TRBJ2-2; a weak D match, TRBD1 (6 bases). The source of this sequence is a woman between 18 and 29 years old with Graves' hyperthyroidism. CDR3 coding DNA: TGTGCCAGCAGTGAATGGGTCGAGGGGGACACCGGGGAGCTGTTTTTT. Translated, it gives CASSEWVEGDTGELFF.